The clone carrying this T cell receptor (beta chain) has a single count. This record belongs to a study of T cell repertoires in ileal Crohn's disease. Trimming took off 0 bases at V and 8 bases at J, with 1 base between the two ends. The CDR3 runs 11 residues. Looked up from germline, CDR1 is LNHNV and CDR2 is YYDKDF (reference sequence). Profiled with immunoSEQ multiplex PCR; TCRdb holds only in-frame clones, not every one. The repertoire holds 7,000 or so clones, with just under 75% as singletons. Noted time point: proximal margin of the surgical specimen (macroscopically non-inflamed). This receptor was identified in an adult with Crohn's disease. Sequenced sample: ileal tissue. The J gene is TRBJ1-4, the V gene TRBV15; D unresolved. CDR3 DNA: TGTGCCACCAGCAGAGAGGAAAAACTGTTTTTT. It specifies CATSREEKLFF.